The sequence of this TCR beta chain was determined in a study of T cells in Graves' hyperthyroidism and ophthalmopathy. Study at large: Specimen type is peripheral blood, collected at initial diagnosis prior to any treatment. Study-wide results and caveats: Most expanded thyroid clonotypes above 0.001 also appeared in blood.

In regard to this clonotype: Its antigen remains unknown.

V lost 0 bases and J lost 4; bases outside the gene matches: 6. This CDR3 is 15 amino acids long. The germline gives CDR1 GTSNPN, CDR2 SVGIG (reference sequence). TCR beta CDR3 regions were amplified from RNA. First-round RT-PCR of the TCR CDR3 relied on the HTBI primer set. TCRdb recomputed calls from the multiplex PCR reads with MiXCR, one row per CDR3 protein. The sample consists of hundreds of thousands of distinct CDR3 sequences, about 14% of them appearing once. The authors deemed Graves' hyperthyroidism stable absent ophthalmopathy progression within 18 months. Diagnosis rested on symptoms, serum thyroxine and TRAb, thyroid ultrasound, and orbital computed tomography.

The source is a woman aged 18-30 years with Graves' hyperthyroidism. The sequencing input was blood. V and J are TRBV30 and TRBJ1-5; TRBD1 matches 7 bases. This CDR3 reads CAWSVQGTVNQPQHF. The CDR3 DNA sequence: TGTGCCTGGAGTGTACAGGGGACGGTGAATCAGCCCCAGCATTTT.